Listed below are T cell receptor beta chains from one sample, sequenced in a study of T cell responses to AZD1222 COVID-19 vaccine. Data came from immunoSEQ multiplex PCR; TCRdb stores just in-frame clones and leaves some out. The sample includes roughly 100,000 clones, 75% to 95% of them seen just once. The material sequenced was peripheral blood, taken on day 0 of AZD1222 vaccination. These receptors all stem from an adult in good health. Both conserved end residues are part of each CDR3. The D gene is left open where the match is weak. Part of the rows lack a size; the others show once, few, many or a class for expanded clones.

>TRBD2|TRBV11-3|few|TRBJ2-3
TGTGCCAGCAGCTCCTATGGGGGGGAAACAGATACGCAGTATTTT
CASSSYGGETDTQYF
>TRBD2|TRBV2|.|TRBJ2-1
TGTGCCAGCAAGTTAGAAGCGGGGATCAATGAGCAGTTCTTC
CASKLEAGINEQFF
>TRBD1|TRBV11-2|.|TRBJ2-7
TGTGCCAGCAGCGCCGGACAGGGAGTCTTCTACGAGCAGTACTTC
CASSAGQGVFYEQYF
>.|TRBV29-1|.|TRBJ1-1
TGCAGCGATCGGGGGAACACTGAAGCTTTCTTT
CSDRGNTEAFF
>.|TRBV20-1|.|TRBJ2-7
TGCAGTGCTAGTCGCAGGGATCACACCTACGAGCAGTACTTC
CSASRRDHTYEQYF
>TRBD1|TRBV2|.|TRBJ1-1
TGTGCCCGCAGAACAGGGGAGGGGGTGAACACTGAAGCTTTCTTT
CARRTGEGVNTEAFF
>.|TRBV7-9|once|TRBJ1-2
TGTGCCAGCGGCGCAGGTGAAATCTATGGCTACACCTTC
CASGAGEIYGYTF
>.|TRBV5-1|.|TRBJ1-5
TGCGCCAGCCCGCCCCCGGCGGGGAATAGCAATCAGCCCCAGCATTTT
CASPPPAGNSNQPQHF
>.|TRBV6-5|.|TRBJ1-4
TGTGCCAGCAGTACCTCTAATGAAAAACTGTTTTTT
CASSTSNEKLFF
>.|TRBV18|.|TRBJ1-2
TGTGCCAGCTCACCAATAAAGGGGAACACTGGCTACACCTTC
CASSPIKGNTGYTF
>.|TRBV18|.|TRBJ2-1
TGTGCCAGCTCACCACGGTTTGGGGATGAGCAGTTCTTC
CASSPRFGDEQFF
>.|TRBV7-9|.|TRBJ1-1
TGTGCCAGCAGCTTACGTACGATCATGAACACTGAAGCTTTCTTT
CASSLRTIMNTEAFF
>.|TRBV5-1|.|TRBJ1-1
TGCGCCAGCAGTGCTGATTGGGGTGAAGCTTTCTTT
CASSADWGEAFF
>TRBD1|TRBV29-1|few|TRBJ2-1
TGCAGCGCTAACGATGTCAACAGGGGCCCCCGCAATGAGCAGTTCTTC
CSANDVNRGPRNEQFF
>TRBD1|TRBV11-2|few|TRBJ2-5
TGTGCCAGCATAGGGGGCGGCTCCTTCAGGGAGACCCAGTACTTC
CASIGGGSFRETQYF
>TRBD2|TRBV23-1|few|TRBJ2-7
TGCGCCAGCAGTCTCCGGGGGGTCCGTTGCTACGAGCAGTACTTC
CASSLRGVRCYEQYF
>TRBD1|TRBV6-5|.|TRBJ1-1
TGTGCCAGCAGACGCGGCAGGGGGGAGTCTACTGAAGCTTTCTTT
CASRRGRGESTEAFF
>.|TRBV6-1|.|TRBJ1-2
TGTGCCAGCAGTGAATATGGGGAAGGCTATGGCTACACCTTC
CASSEYGEGYGYTF
>.|TRBV5-6|.|TRBJ1-1
TGTGCCAGCAGCTTGAGGGGAACTGAAGCTTTCTTT
CASSLRGTEAFF
>.|TRBV6-5|once|TRBJ2-7
TGTGCCAGCAGTTACCTAGGAATCGAGCAGTACTTC
CASSYLGIEQYF
>TRBD1|TRBV7-2|.|TRBJ1-5
TGTGCCAGCAGCTTATCTTATACAGGGGGCCAGCCCCAGCATTTT
CASSLSYTGGQPQHF
>.|TRBV7-9|.|TRBJ1-5
TGTGCCAGCAGCTCTCGGCAGGGAGAAAATCAGCCCCAGCATTTT
CASSSRQGENQPQHF
>.|TRBV27|.|TRBJ2-5
TGTGCCAGCAGTTTATTCCTGGAGGGGGAGACCCAGTACTTC
CASSLFLEGETQYF
>.|TRBV5-4|.|TRBJ2-7
TGTGCCAGCAGACCTACAGGAGGCTACGAGCAGTACTTC
CASRPTGGYEQYF
>.|TRBV5-8|.|TRBJ2-5
TGTGCCAGCAGCCCGGGACTTACCCAAGAGACCCAGTACTTC
CASSPGLTQETQYF
>.|TRBV27|.|TRBJ2-5
TGTGCCAGCAGTTACTCGTACCAAGAGACCCAGTACTTC
CASSYSYQETQYF
>TRBD1|TRBV5-4|once|TRBJ1-2
TGTGCCAGCAGCCCGGCGACAGGGAACTATGGCTACACCTTC
CASSPATGNYGYTF
>TRBD2|TRBV3-1/TRBV3-2|.|TRBJ2-2
TGTGCCAGCAGCCGGACTAGCGCCGGGGAGCTGTTTTTT
CASSRTSAGELFF
>.|TRBV4-1|.|TRBJ2-2
TGCGCCAGCAGCCAAGGCCTCACCGGGGAGCTGTTTTTT
CASSQGLTGELFF
>.|TRBV28|once|TRBJ2-1
TGTGCCAGCAGCCACCTAGGCGTACGCGGTGAGCAGTTCTTC
CASSHLGVRGEQFF
>.|TRBV6-5|once|TRBJ1-6
TGTGCCAGCAATCCGGGACAATCAAATTGGCCCCTCCACTTT
CASNPGQSNWPLHF
>.|TRBV25-1|.|TRBJ1-2
TGTGCCAGCAGTCTTCGTGAAGGGTATGGCTACACCTTC
CASSLREGYGYTF
>.|TRBV10-3|.|TRBJ2-1
TGTGCCATCAGTGGGATTGGTGCGGGCGAGCAGTTCTTC
CAISGIGAGEQFF
>TRBD1|TRBV28|.|TRBJ2-3
TGTGCCAGCAGTGCCGGGACAGGGAGCACAGATACGCAGTATTTT
CASSAGTGSTDTQYF
>.|TRBV28|.|TRBJ2-2
TGTGCCAGCAGTTTGGGGACGCCGGGGACCGGGGAGCTGTTTTTT
CASSLGTPGTGELFF
>.|TRBV6-5|.|TRBJ2-3
TGTGCCAGCAGTTACTTACCTACCACAGATACGCAGTATTTT
CASSYLPTTDTQYF
>TRBD2|TRBV6-5|.|TRBJ2-7
TGTGCCAGCAGGACTCCCACGGGAGGGGCGATGGAGCAGTACTTC
CASRTPTGGAMEQYF
>.|TRBV28|.|TRBJ1-3
TGTGCCAGCAGTTTCATCCTCTCTGGAAACACCATATATTTT
CASSFILSGNTIYF
>.|TRBV5-4|.|TRBJ2-4
TGTGCCAGCAGCTTGGAGAGCGGACTAGCCAAAAACATTCAGTACTTC
CASSLESGLAKNIQYF
>.|TRBV5-1|.|TRBJ1-2
TGCGCCAGCAGCCCCGGCAGGTATGGCTACACCTTC
CASSPGRYGYTF
>.|TRBV18|.|TRBJ1-2
TGTGCCAGCTCACCACTCCGATACAGGGAATATGGCTACACCTTC
CASSPLRYREYGYTF
>.|TRBV7-6|.|TRBJ2-2
TGTGCCAGCAGCTTAGACCGCCTTATGAGGGGGGGGCCCACCGGGGAGCTGTTTTTT
CASSLDRLMRGGPTGELFF
>.|TRBV28|.|TRBJ2-3
TGTGCCAGCAGTTTTCAGGGTGGCACAGATACGCAGTATTTT
CASSFQGGTDTQYF
>TRBD1|TRBV14|.|TRBJ2-1
TGTGCCAGCAGCCTCCTAAAGGGGGCTGGCTACAATGAGCAGTTCTTC
CASSLLKGAGYNEQFF
>.|TRBV6-7|.|TRBJ1-5
TGTGCCCGAAAGGAGGCGGAACAGCCCCAGCATTTT
CARKEAEQPQHF
>.|TRBV3-1/TRBV3-2|.|TRBJ2-4
TGTGCCAGCAGCGAGGTTACTTTGCAAAGAAAAAACATTCAGTACTTC
CASSEVTLQRKNIQYF
>TRBD2|TRBV2|.|TRBJ2-4
TGTGCCAGCAGCTCTTGGGGGAGGGAACCCAAAAACATTCAGTACTTC
CASSSWGREPKNIQYF